This T cell receptor beta chain is drawn from a study of T cells in Graves' hyperthyroidism and ophthalmopathy. TCR beta CDR3 regions were amplified from RNA. Using the HTBI primer set, a first-round RT-PCR was run on the TCR CDR3. TCRdb re-analysed the multiplex PCR reads in MiXCR, keeping a single row per CDR3 protein. The sample carries more than 550,000 distinct CDR3 sequences, about 45% recorded once. The germline V gene encodes CDR1 SEHNR and CDR2 FQNEAQ (reference sequence). The ends were cut back, 4 bases at V and 4 bases at J, with 17 bases in the middle. This CDR3 region has 15 residues. This TCR was recovered from an adult man with Graves' disease, either hyperthyroidism or ophthalmopathy (not recorded which). The V call is TRBV7-9, the J call TRBJ2-7; D call uncertain. Source material: peripheral blood or thyroid tissue (not recorded which). The CDR3 region is CASSSQGSPEYEQYF. The CDR3 coding sequence is TGTGCCAGCAGCTCCCAAGGGTCCCCAGAGTACGAGCAGTACTTC.